Listed below are T cell receptor beta chains from one sample, sequenced in a study of blood T cell repertoires in COVID-19. This table comes from immunoSEQ multiplex PCR, and its TCRdb copy is limited to in-frame clones, with some not included. The table includes some 200,000 clones, 87% detected once. Sequenced: PBMCs or T cells enriched from blood (not recorded which). The receptors derive from a man aged 18-30 years with acute COVID-19. Each CDR3 is given with its conserved first and last residue. A D gene is named only where the DNA matches it firmly. A clone size is listed for some rows: how often the clone was seen (once, few, many), or a class if it is expanded.

v_gene	j_gene	abundance	len	d_gene	CDR3aa	CDR3nt
TRBV9	TRBJ2-1	-	16	TRBD2	CASSVTSGISYNEQFF	TGTGCCAGCAGCGTAACTAGCGGAATCTCCTACAATGAGCAGTTCTTC
TRBV27	TRBJ2-1	-	16	-	CASSLSRAVSYNEQFF	TGTGCCAGCAGTTTATCGCGGGCGGTCTCCTACAATGAGCAGTTCTTC
TRBV29-1	TRBJ1-2	-	12	TRBD1	CSVGDRGYGYTF	TGCAGCGTTGGGGACAGGGGCTATGGCTACACCTTC
TRBV30	TRBJ1-2	-	14	-	CAWNPTGQNYGYTF	TGTGCCTGGAACCCGACAGGCCAGAACTATGGCTACACCTTC
TRBV3-1/TRBV3-2	TRBJ2-5	-	15	TRBD1	CASSQQTGGRETQYF	TGTGCCAGCAGCCAGCAGACAGGGGGCAGAGAGACCCAGTACTTC
TRBV13	TRBJ2-3	-	17	-	CASSLGQWGRDTDTQYF	TGTGCCAGCAGCTTAGGCCAGTGGGGGCGCGACACAGATACGCAGTATTTT
TRBV27	TRBJ1-5	-	12	-	CASSSPNQPQHF	TGTGCCAGCAGTTCCCCTAATCAGCCCCAGCATTTT
TRBV28	TRBJ2-4	-	12	-	CASSTGADIQYF	TGTGCCAGCAGCACTGGGGCTGACATTCAGTACTTC
TRBV30	TRBJ1-5	-	14	TRBD1	CAWRGQGGNQPQHF	TGTGCCTGGAGGGGACAGGGGGGCAATCAGCCCCAGCATTTT
TRBV7-7	TRBJ2-1	-	17	TRBD2	CASSPTGTSGSVDEQFF	TGTGCTAGCAGCCCCACCGGGACTAGCGGGAGTGTCGATGAGCAGTTCTTC
TRBV18	TRBJ2-4	once	16	-	CASSPPGDIAKNIQYF	TGTGCCAGCTCACCACCGGGAGACATAGCCAAAAACATTCAGTACTTC
TRBV5-5	TRBJ1-4	-	16	TRBD1	CASSPPGQGGNEKLFF	TGTGCCAGCAGCCCACCAGGACAGGGAGGCAATGAAAAACTGTTTTTT
TRBV4-1	TRBJ2-7	-	14	TRBD1	CASSHAGQAGEQYF	TGCGCCAGCAGCCATGCGGGACAGGCGGGCGAGCAGTACTTC
TRBV14	TRBJ2-3	-	16	TRBD2	CASSHGLAGSTDTQYF	TGTGCCAGCAGCCACGGACTAGCGGGGTCAACAGATACGCAGTATTTT
TRBV10-2	TRBJ2-7	few	12	-	CASSKTSVEQYF	TGCGCCAGCAGTAAGACTAGTGTGGAGCAGTACTTC
TRBV12-3/TRBV12-4	TRBJ1-4	-	13	-	CASSLGQKEKLFF	TGTGCCAGCAGTTTAGGCCAGAAGGAAAAACTGTTTTTT
TRBV29-1	TRBJ1-1	once	13	-	CSVEDRVNTEAFF	TGCAGCGTTGAAGACAGGGTCAACACTGAAGCTTTCTTT
TRBV12-3/TRBV12-4	TRBJ1-5	-	12	-	CASSLLNQPQHF	TGTGCCAGCAGCCTTCTAAATCAGCCCCAGCATTTT